This TCR beta chain was profiled in a study of T cell responses to AZD1222 COVID-19 vaccine (dated by TCRdb to the early 2020s). Describing the broader study: AZD1222 recipients given second doses at about 4 weeks or at about 12 weeks were pooled, since spike-specific TCR depth and breadth were not found to differ between the two schedules. TCR sequencing was performed for approximately 240 trial participants, of whom around 210 were given two doses of AZD1222 and some 26 were given two doses of MenACWY control vaccine. Trial participants were enrolled by age into subgroups of 18-55, 56-69 and 70-plus years, and 148, 28 and 57 TCR-sequenced participants, respectively, were included in these subgroups. Overall study outcomes, separate from this receptor: Because no samples from the day 14 peak response were available, repertoires could be characterized only after the peak T cell response. The vaccine-associated CD4 TCRs covered the entire spike protein, and the dominant responses fell in regions 160-218 and 743-854. Reportedly, close to half of the unique spike-specific TCRs recognized epitopes lying outside the regions that are mutated in the B.1.351 and B.1.1.7 variants. Participants were mostly white British, with more females than males. The authors suggested clonal diversity may have been underestimated. Spike-specific TCR breadth and depth rose significantly after two AZD1222 doses compared with day 0 and with MenACWY recipients. Conclusions about previously exposed vaccinees are limited because only 6 or 7 AZD1222 recipients were SARS-CoV-2 seropositive at baseline. The 56-69-year group was small, and its depth increase did not reach significance, likely because of low power.

The CDR3 regions of human TCRbeta chains were analyzed by immunosequencing. In the paper's pipeline: Repertoire TCRs were checked for matches against a reference library of SARS-CoV-2-specific TCRs that had been generated using the MIRA antigen-specificity platform. Breadth was defined as the fraction of unique TCRs that were SARS-CoV-2-associated, and depth was defined as the fraction of total T cells that were SARS-CoV-2-associated. Using the MIRA data, each spike-specific TCR was mapped to the spike region that the TCR reacts to and placed in a CD4 or CD8 class. Log10-transformed breadth and depth values were compared by one-way ANOVA with Sidak's multiple comparisons tests. The table comes from immuneACCESS by way of TCRdb, which keeps in-frame sequences with V and J called. Part of the clones is missing from these tables; in studies checked, under half for an unresolved V gene and the rest for unknown reasons. V, J and clone size reflect that table, while D and trimming were determined from the DNA. In all, the sample holds 100,000 to 120,000 clones, and 86% of those were seen once. Of the sample, 3% to 3.5% is held by the ten largest clones.

Explained via the paper, the time point label denotes: baseline before first vaccination. Vaccinee samples came from UK trials COV001 and COV002, including a single-blind randomized controlled phase 2/3 trial of AZD1222 (ChAdOx1 nCoV-19) in healthy adults. For TCRbeta chain sequencing, PBMC samples were collected from trial participants at day 0 and at day 28 after the second dose. Concerning this clone itself: The antigen this receptor binds is unknown. Base qualities are not recorded, but no much larger clone differs from it by a single base.

From a lookup of the germline V gene, CDR1 and CDR2 are MDHEN and SYDVKM. Unmatched junction bases come to 9, with V trimmed by 6 bases and J by 2 bases. The CDR3 holds 16 amino acids from the cysteine to the phenylalanine. The sequence is cut down to CDR3 DNA, 48 bases in frame from base 1. Recombination linked TRBV28 to TRBJ2-2, with 7 junctional bases fitting TRBD1. This TCR came from an adult in good health. The sequenced sample was peripheral blood, obtained on day 0 of AZD1222 vaccination. The DNA reads TGTGCCAGCAGCTCCCTCGGGACAGATAACACCGGGGAGCTGTTTTTT. Its protein is CASSSLGTDNTGELFF. The CDR3, completed at both ends by the reference TRBV28 and TRBJ2-2 genes, gives the full variable domain DVKVTQSSRYLVKRTGEKVFLECVQDMDHENMFWYRQDPGLGLRLIYFSYDVKMKEKGDIPEGYSVSREKKERFSLILESASTNQTSMYLCASSSLGTDNTGELFFGEGSRLTVL.